Below are 29 T cell receptor beta chains sequenced from a single sample in a study of shared clonotypes between healthy human individuals. This table comes from immunoSEQ multiplex PCR, and its TCRdb copy is limited to in-frame clones, with some not included. Altogether roughly 1,800,000 clones are present, about 95% being singletons, with the ten largest covering roughly 1%. Naive CD8 cells, CD45RO-negative and positively selected for CCR7, excluded terminally differentiated effector memory CD45RA+ cells. The sequencing input was naive CD8+ T cells sorted from blood. The receptors derive from a man between 18 and 35 years old in good health.

This clone was recorded once. The rearrangement links TRBV27 to TRBJ2-1; 8 nucleotides match TRBD2. The CDR3 totals 15 residues. Looked up from germline, CDR1 is MNHEY and CDR2 is SMNVEV (reference sequence). J lost 5 bases, V lost 7 bases, and 10 bases had no gene match. DNA of the CDR3: TGTGCCAGCAAGGTCTCTAGCGGGCTTGACAATGAGCAGTTCTTC. Translating it yields CASKVSSGLDNEQFF.

The rearrangement joins TRBV11-1 to TRBJ2-2, with D possibly TRBD1 on 5 matching bases. Germline assignment: CDR1 SGHAT and CDR2 FQDESV (reference sequence). CDR3 length: 15 residues. Trimming took off 2 bases at V and 0 bases at J, with 7 bases between the two ends. Here the CDR3 DNA reads TGTGCCAGCAGCTTACGACAGCCGAACACCGGGGAGCTGTTTTTT. Amino acid sequence: CASSLRQPNTGELFF.

This chain links TRBV9 with TRBJ2-1; 14 positions match TRBD2. The germline gives CDR1 SGDLS, CDR2 YYNGEE. With V trimmed by 4 bases and J by 7 bases, 13 bases remained unmatched. The CDR3 has 18 residues. The CDR3 region has the DNA TGTGCCAGCAGCTCCTACTCGACTAGCGGGAGGGCCATGAATGAGCAGTTCTTC. This sequence encodes CASSSYSTSGRAMNEQFF.

V is TRBV27 and J is TRBJ2-1; 7 bases line up with TRBD2. Germline-derived CDR1 and CDR2 are MNHEY and SMNVEV (reference sequence). The CDR3 spans 16 residues. Losses at the gene ends were 5 bases for V and 6 bases for J; bases not matched to a gene: 13. The CDR3 DNA reads TGTGCCAGCAGTCTCCGACTAGCCGACCTGGGCAATGAGCAGTTCTTC. It specifies CASSLRLADLGNEQFF.

The gene calls are TRBV5-3 and TRBJ1-3; D is possibly TRBD1 (6 bases). TRBV5-3 qualifies as an ORF whose function is uncertain. CDR3 length equals 17 residues. Trimming pared 0 bases from V and 2 bases from J, leaving 15 bases between. In nucleotides, the CDR3 is TGTGCCAGAAGCTTGGGTTTAACTACAGGGACTGGAAACACCATATATTTT. Translating it yields CARSLGLTTGTGNTIYF.

This clone has just one count. V and J are TRBV7-8 and TRBJ2-5, with D uncertain. CDR1 is SGHVS, CDR2 FQNEAQ, per germline. Deletions cut 1 base from V and 5 bases from J, with 11 bases between. This CDR3 is built from 14 residues. The CDR3, as DNA: TGTGCCAGCAGCTTAGGTTCAGGTCTGGAGACCCAGTACTTC. It translates to CASSLGSGLETQYF.

The chain links TRBV25-1 to TRBJ2-1, with 9 positions matching TRBD2. This CDR3 comprises 16 residues. The germline CDR1 and CDR2 sequences are MGHDK and SYGVNS. V was pared by 1 base and J by 5 bases, with 6 bases of the junction left unmatched. CDR3 amino acids: CASSESLAGNHNEQFF. CDR3 DNA sequence: TGTGCCAGCAGTGAATCCCTAGCGGGAAATCACAATGAGCAGTTCTTC.

The genes are TRBV27 and TRBJ2-7; D gene ambiguous. Trimming cost V 5 bases and J 0 bases, with 11 bases left between them. The germline V gene encodes CDR1 MNHEY and CDR2 SMNVEV (reference sequence). This CDR3 comprises 14 residues. CDR3 bases: TGTGCCAGCAGTATAAGGACGGGCTCCTACGAGCAGTACTTC. Translating gives CASSIRTGSYEQYF.

The V and J genes are TRBV7-9 and TRBJ2-7; D is perhaps TRBD1 (8 bases). This CDR3 is 15 amino acids long. CDR1 SEHNR and CDR2 FQNEAQ come from the germline V gene (reference sequence). Trimming pared 5 bases from V and 2 bases from J, leaving 16 bases between. CDR3 DNA: TGTGCCAGCAGCCCGAACAGGGGGGGAACCTACGAGCAGTACTTC. It specifies CASSPNRGGTYEQYF.

The chain recombines TRBV9 with TRBJ1-1; D gene unclear. Germline CDR1 is SGDLS and CDR2 is YYNGEE. There are 14 residues in the CDR3. V was cut by 2 bases and J by 3 bases, with 11 bases left in between. For the CDR3, the DNA is TGTGCCAGCAGCGTCGACAAGGGTGACACTGAAGCTTTCTTT. Its translation: CASSVDKGDTEAFF.

Points on this clone: Other DNA sequences within the sample encode an identical CDR3. This chain connects TRBV7-9 to TRBJ2-2; TRBD2 is a possible D gene (5 bases). The CDR3 contains 14 residues. The V gene lost 3 bases and the J gene lost 5 bases, with 10 bases spanning the gap. The germline V gene encodes CDR1 SEHNR and CDR2 FQNEAQ (reference sequence). The CDR3 DNA sequence: TGTGCCAGCAGCTTCACGACGGGAACCGGGGAGCTGTTTTTT. This translates into CASSFTTGTGELFF. Complete variable domain (other parts from reference TRBV7-9 and TRBJ2-2): DTGVSQNPRHKITKRGQNVTFRCDPISEHNRLYWYRQTLGQGPEFLTYFQNEAQLEKSRLLSDRFSAERPKGSFSTLEIQRTEQGDSAMYLCASSFTTGTGELFFGEGSRLTVL.

This clone was seen only a few times. V and J are TRBV15 and TRBJ1-6; 10 nucleotides line up with TRBD1. The CDR3 totals 15 residues. CDR1 is LNHNV, CDR2 YYDKDF, per germline (reference sequence). V gave up 3 bases and J gave up 15 bases; unmatched junction bases: 11. As DNA, the CDR3 is TGTGCCACCAGCAGTGGGGGACAGGGGATAGAGTTCCTCCACTTT. Amino acids: CATSSGGQGIEFLHF.

V usage is TRBV29-1 and J usage is TRBJ2-7; TRBD2 aligns across 8 bases. Germline-derived CDR1 and CDR2 are SQVTM and ANQGSEA. CDR3 length: 13 residues. V lost 4 bases, J lost 3 bases, and 5 bases stayed unmatched. CDR3 in amino acids: CSVGETSVYEQYF. The CDR3 DNA reads as TGCAGCGTTGGTGAGACTAGCGTCTACGAGCAGTACTTC.

The genes are TRBV5-1 and TRBJ2-1; TRBD2 matches 11 bases. CDR3 length: 14 amino acids. V lost 4 bases and J lost 7; bases outside the gene matches: 4. Germline assignment: CDR1 SGHRS and CDR2 YFSETQ. The CDR3 loop is CASSVAGGLNEQFF. DNA for the CDR3: TGCGCCAGCAGCGTAGCGGGGGGGCTAAATGAGCAGTTCTTC.

The genes are TRBV6-6 and TRBJ2-1, with D possibly TRBD2 on 6 matching bases. The CDR3 length is 15 residues. CDR1 and CDR2 from the germline V gene are MNHNY and SVGAGI (reference sequence). Trimming removed 6 bases from V and 4 bases from J, with 16 bases in between. CDR3 loop: CASRSDRGGYNEQFF. The CDR3 bases are TGTGCCAGCAGATCCGACCGCGGAGGGTACAATGAGCAGTTCTTC.

The chain joins TRBV4-3 to TRBJ2-1; 10 bases line up with TRBD2. The CDR3 consists of 15 residues. Germline loops: CDR1 LGHNA, CDR2 YSLEER. Trimming removed 6 bases from V and 8 bases from J; junction bases left unmatched: 10. The CDR3 region is CASSHGAGGPDEQFF. In DNA, the CDR3 is TGCGCCAGCAGTCACGGAGCGGGAGGGCCCGATGAGCAGTTCTTC.

This rearrangement joins TRBV6-5 to TRBJ1-1; D ambiguous. CDR3 length equals 12 residues. Trimming took off 6 bases at V and 6 bases at J, with 11 bases between the two ends. Germline CDR1 and CDR2: MNHEY and SVGAGI. The CDR3 sequence: CASSYGGSEAFF. The CDR3 coding sequence is TGTGCCAGCAGCTACGGAGGGTCTGAAGCTTTCTTT.

V usage is TRBV28 and J usage is TRBJ2-3; TRBD1 matches at 7 bases. The germline gives CDR1 MDHEN, CDR2 SYDVKM. The J segment lost 5 bases and the V segment lost 5 bases, leaving 19 bases of the junction unmatched. This CDR3 spans 18 amino acids. CDR3 nucleotide sequence: TGTGCCAGCAGTCTCATCTCCACCCAGACAGGGATTAGAGATACGCAGTATTTT. This translates into CASSLISTQTGIRDTQYF.

Notes on this clone: This CDR3 is also generated by other DNA sequences in the sample. The chain employs TRBV4-1 and TRBJ1-5; D gene uncertain. The germline gives CDR1 MGHRA, CDR2 YSYEKL. The CDR3 runs 12 residues. Trimming took off 1 base at V and 5 bases at J, with 3 bases between the two ends. The CDR3 sequence is CASSQGDQPQHF. CDR3 coding DNA: TGCGCCAGCAGCCAAGGGGATCAGCCCCAGCATTTT.

This chain connects TRBV6-1 to TRBJ2-1; D may be TRBD2 (6 bases). Germline V gene lookup returns CDR1 MNHNS and CDR2 SASEGT. The CDR3 covers 14 residues. Trimming took off 5 bases at V and 4 bases at J, with 12 bases between the two ends. The CDR3 sequence: CASSTFGGYNEQFF. The CDR3, as DNA: TGTGCCAGCAGTACCTTTGGGGGGTACAATGAGCAGTTCTTC.

This chain links TRBV27 with TRBJ1-6; possible D gene TRBD1, 5 bases. Trimming pared 8 bases from V and 8 bases from J, leaving 16 bases between. The V gene's germline CDR1 is MNHEY and CDR2 SMNVEV (reference sequence). The CDR3 totals 14 residues. CDR3 in amino acids: CASPWGLGDSPLHF. CDR3 bases: TGTGCCAGCCCATGGGGTCTGGGGGATTCACCCCTCCACTTT.

Comments on this clone: The sample has other DNA sequences that encode this CDR3 too. The CDR3 protein is CASAGPTYEQYF. CDR3 bases: TGTGCCAGTGCTGGTCCTACCTACGAGCAGTACTTC. The rearrangement links TRBV2 to TRBJ2-7; D is undetermined. Trimming pared 9 bases from V and 2 bases from J, leaving 11 bases between. The CDR3 runs to 12 residues. Germline assignment: CDR1 SNHLY and CDR2 FYNNEI.

The chain couples TRBV27 to TRBJ2-7, with D perhaps TRBD2 (6 bases). This CDR3 comprises 15 residues. V was pared by 0 bases and J by 6 bases, with 15 bases between. Per germline, CDR1 MNHEY and CDR2 SMNVEV (reference sequence). CDR3 protein: CASSLSGPPGGEQYF. In nucleotides, the CDR3 is TGTGCCAGCAGTTTATCAGGGCCTCCCGGGGGCGAGCAGTACTTC.

The chain links TRBV2 to TRBJ2-7; TRBD2 agrees at 8 bases. V lost 6 bases, J lost 3 bases, and 4 bases stayed unmatched. In germline, CDR1 is SNHLY, CDR2 FYNNEI. CDR3 size: 13 residues. CDR3 sequence: CASRLRGGYEQYF. CDR3 coding DNA: TGTGCCAGCAGACTCCGGGGGGGCTACGAGCAGTACTTC. Combining the CDR3 with reference TRBV2 and TRBJ2-7 gives the whole variable domain EPEVTQTPSHQVTQMGQEVILRCVPISNHLYFYWYRQILGQKVEFLVSFYNNEISEKSEIFDDQFSVERPDGSNFTLKIRSTKLEDSAMYFCASRLRGGYEQYFGPGTRLTVT.

V is TRBV6-1 and J is TRBJ1-4, with 7 bases that match TRBD1. The V gene's germline CDR1 is MNHNS and CDR2 SASEGT. The CDR3 covers 15 residues. V was clipped by 2 bases and J by 6 bases; unmatched bases: 6. DNA for the CDR3: TGTGCCAGCAGTGAAACGACAGGGTGGGATGAAAAACTGTTTTTT. Its translation: CASSETTGWDEKLFF.

The chain has TRBV7-9 and TRBJ2-5; D is uncertain. This CDR3 comprises 14 residues. Germline CDR1 is SEHNR and CDR2 is FQNEAQ (reference sequence). Trimming pared 3 bases from V and 0 bases from J, leaving 8 bases between. The CDR3 sequence is CASSFGYNQETQYF. DNA of the CDR3: TGTGCCAGCAGCTTTGGGTACAACCAAGAGACCCAGTACTTC.

The rearrangement uses TRBV6-5 and TRBJ1-6; TRBD1 agrees at 7 bases. The length of the CDR3 is 14 residues. J gave up 10 bases and V 7 bases, and 10 bases lay outside the gene matches. The germline gives CDR1 MNHEY, CDR2 SVGAGI. This CDR3 is CASTSTGWGSPLHF. As DNA, the CDR3 is TGTGCCAGCACTTCGACAGGGTGGGGGTCACCCCTCCACTTT.

Concerning this clone: The sample holds other DNA sequences that translate to the same CDR3. V is TRBV5-4 and J is TRBJ2-5, with TRBD2 as a possible D gene (5 bases). This CDR3 has 13 amino acids. V was trimmed by 2 bases and J by 5 bases, leaving 10 bases between them. Germline CDR1 is SGHNT and CDR2 is YYREEE (reference sequence). The CDR3 spells CASSFRGGETQYF. In nucleotides, the CDR3 is TGTGCCAGCAGCTTTCGCGGCGGGGAGACCCAGTACTTC. The full variable domain, in which reference TRBV5-4 and TRBJ2-5 provide the parts outside the CDR3, is ETGVTQSPTHLIKTRGQQVTLRCSSQSGHNTVSWYQQALGQGPQFIFQYYREEENGRGNFPPRFSGLQFPNYSSELNVNALELDDSALYLCASSFRGGETQYFGPGTRLLVL.

The chain has TRBV11-3 and TRBJ1-5; TRBD1 is a possible D gene (5 bases). The CDR3 extends over 14 amino acids. Trimming pared 8 bases from V and 6 bases from J, leaving 17 bases between. Per germline, CDR1 SGHNT and CDR2 YENEEA. In DNA, the CDR3 is TGTGCCAGCGATCGGGGCAGGGAGGGTCAGCCCCAGCATTTT. This encodes CASDRGREGQPQHF.